Detailed here is one T cell receptor (beta chain). Antigen specificity is unknown. This sample is part of a study of blood T cells in healthy people across ages. Study as a whole: Template-switching capture recovered about one barcoded beta molecule per two T cells. Study outcomes and limitations: TCR beta diversity, measured per million T cells, fell in a roughly linear way with age.

CDR3 length: 15 residues. V was pared by 6 bases and J by 5 bases, with 10 bases of the junction left unmatched. CDR1 DFQATT and CDR2 SNEGSKA come from the germline V gene (reference sequence). PCR was performed a second time for about 7 to 11 cycles using a sample-barcoded 5' primer and a J-beta primer mix. TCRdb analysed the 5' RACE reads with MiXCR anew, one entry per CDR3 protein. Of about 760,000 distinct CDR3 sequences in the sample, roughly 25% were seen once. The same data also contributed to another study, on T cells of mothers and their children. This second study says: Samples were obtained from a few healthy Caucasian mothers and their six children.

Sample: blood. V usage is TRBV20-1 and J usage is TRBJ2-3; 11 bases are a match to TRBD2. This clonotype originated in a boy younger than 18 in good health. The DNA for the CDR3 is TGCAGTGCCTCTGGGGTTAGCGGGGGGGTAGATACGCAGTATTTT. Its translation: CSASGVSGGVDTQYF.